This T cell receptor beta chain is drawn from a study of blood T cell repertoires in COVID-19. Turning to the study itself: Acute-phase and convalescent COVID-19 samples originated in the United States, Italy and Spain.

Generated by immunoSEQ multiplex PCR, the TCRdb table keeps only in-frame clones and is missing some. The profile covers about 190,000 clones, with over 75% appearing a single time and roughly 5.6% taken by the ten largest. This CDR3 spans 11 amino acids. CDR1 is DFQATT and CDR2 is SNEGSKA in the germline V gene (reference sequence). The material sequenced was peripheral blood. The chain has TRBV20-1 and TRBJ2-3; D may be TRBD1 (5 bases). The receptor was isolated from a middle-aged woman who had recovered from COVID-19. This CDR3 reads CSLGPTDTQYF. As DNA, the CDR3 is TGCAGCCTGGGGCCCACAGATACGCAGTATTTT.